This entry is about one TCR beta chain. Its antigen is not known. The data belong to a study of T cell responses to AZD1222 COVID-19 vaccine. Study-level points and caveats: Vaccination with two AZD1222 doses was followed by a rise in Spike-specific TCR breadth and depth.

Data came from immunoSEQ multiplex PCR; TCRdb stores just in-frame clones and leaves some out. The sample contains about 83,000 clones, around nine tenths of which appear only once. Germline loops: CDR1 LGHDT, CDR2 YNNKEL (reference sequence). This CDR3 region has 14 residues. V lost 4 bases and J 0 bases, leaving 7 bases between the germline ends. The clonotype was recovered from an adult in good health. The V gene is TRBV3-1 (or the pseudogene TRBV3-2), the J gene TRBJ1-3; D gene ambiguous. Material: peripheral blood, obtained on day 0 of MenACWY control vaccination. The CDR3 region has the DNA TGTGCCAGCAGCCGGGGTGGCTCTGGAAACACCATATATTTT. As protein: CASSRGGSGNTIYF.